This paragraph reports one T cell receptor beta chain. The method was immunoSEQ multiplex PCR; TCRdb's version includes in-frame clones alone and lacks a portion of them. Here the sample spans approximately 160,000 clones, approximately 87% being singletons. The sample comes from a study of blood T cell repertoires in COVID-19. The CDR3 is 14 amino acids. Germline V CDR1 and CDR2: KGHSH, LQKENI. V lost 3 bases to trimming and J lost 4 bases, with 11 bases between them. The sequencing sample was made of peripheral blood. The receptor comes from a woman aged 70-85 years with acute or convalescent COVID-19. V and J are TRBV18 and TRBJ2-3; a possible D gene is TRBD1 (5 bases). CDR3 residues: CASSPPTTADTQYF. CDR3 DNA: TGTGCCAGCTCACCCCCGACGACAGCAGATACGCAGTATTTT. The full variable domain, completed using reference TRBV18 and TRBJ2-3, is NAGVMQNPRHLVRRRGQEARLRCSPMKGHSHVYWYRQLPEEGLKFMVYLQKENIIDESGMPKERFSAEFPKEGPSILRIQQVVRGDSAAYFCASSPPTTADTQYFGPGTRLTVL.